The 18 T cell receptor beta chains below were found in one sample sequenced in a study of control samples from healthy donors and cancer patients (dated by TCRdb to the early 2020s). Libraries were built with the immunoSEQ multiplex PCR assay. TCRdb stores this immuneACCESS table with in-frame sequences only. Part of the clones is absent; in the studies checked, under half of the shortfall reflects unresolved V genes, and no reason is known for the rest. The sample has 70,000 to 85,000 clones on record, about 79% of them singletons. The top ten constitute approximately 10% of the sample. The sample consisted of PBMCs. Receptors were obtained from a man in his sixties with head and neck cancer.

The chain is built from TRBV2 and TRBJ2-1; 7 nucleotides match TRBD1. CDR3 length: 15 residues. Trimming cost V 8 bases and J 4 bases; bases outside gene matches: 11. Germline V lookup: CDR1 SNHLY, CDR2 FYNNEI. CDR3 in DNA: TGTGCCAGCCAAACCGACAGGGCCCAATACAATGAGCAGTTCTTC. Amino acid sequence: CASQTDRAQYNEQFF.

In its sample, this clone was seen once. The rearrangement joins TRBV5-1 to TRBJ1-2, with TRBD1 identical over 7 bases. After removal of 5 bases from V and 2 bases from J, the junction contained 9 bases not matched to a gene. The CDR3 contains 15 residues. The germline gives CDR1 SGHRS, CDR2 YFSETQ. Here the CDR3 reads CASRLEGGGNYGYTF. The CDR3 DNA reads as TGCGCCAGCAGACTAGAGGGAGGGGGCAACTATGGCTACACCTTC.

The chain couples TRBV6-4 to TRBJ1-5; D gene uncertain. Trimming stripped 2 bases from V and 8 bases from J, with 16 bases between. The V gene's germline CDR1 is MRHNA and CDR2 SNTAGT. This CDR3 comprises 15 residues. The CDR3 DNA reads as TGTGCCAGCAGTGACCGGACCTTCCGGAAAGAGCCCCAGCATTTT. As protein: CASSDRTFRKEPQHF.

The chain is built from TRBV7-9 and TRBJ2-5, with D unresolved. The germline CDR1 and CDR2 sequences are SEHNR and FQNEAQ (reference sequence). Trimming removed 6 bases from V and 6 bases from J, with 11 bases in between. The CDR3 consists of 12 residues. This chain's CDR3 is CASRQIGQTQYF. In DNA form, the CDR3 reads TGTGCCAGCAGACAAATCGGACAGACCCAGTACTTC.

The chain couples TRBV27 to TRBJ2-7; the match to TRBD2 covers 7 bases. With 3 bases clipped from V and 2 bases from J, the junction kept 7 bases outside the gene matches. The CDR3 runs 15 residues. CDR1 is MNHEY, CDR2 SMNVEV, per germline (reference sequence). The CDR3 here is CASSFGGLGAYEQYF. The CDR3 DNA follows: TGTGCCAGCAGTTTTGGTGGACTAGGGGCCTACGAGCAGTACTTC.

This clone has a single count. The V and J genes are TRBV2 and TRBJ2-1, with D perhaps matching TRBD2 (5 bases). Trimming cost V 8 bases and J 8 bases, with 16 bases left between them. The CDR3 is made up of 13 amino acids. Per the germline V gene, CDR1 is SNHLY and CDR2 is FYNNEI. The CDR3 spells CASAEVKEDEQFF. Here the CDR3 DNA reads TGTGCCAGCGCCGAAGTGAAGGAGGATGAGCAGTTCTTC.

In this sample, this clone turned up once. The chain carries TRBV6-6 and TRBJ1-1; D might be TRBD1 (5 bases). The ends were cut back, 6 bases at V and 3 bases at J, with 17 bases in the middle. The germline CDR1 and CDR2 sequences are MNHNY and SVGAGI (reference sequence). The CDR3 length is 15 residues. The CDR3 region is CASRRGGIRYTEAFF. The CDR3 coding sequence is TGTGCCAGCAGACGGGGGGGAATAAGGTACACTGAAGCTTTCTTT.

The chain couples TRBV5-5 to TRBJ2-7; perhaps TRBD2 as D (5 bases). Germline lookup yields CDR1 SGHKS and CDR2 YYEKEE (reference sequence). V lost 0 bases and J 0 bases, leaving 16 bases between the germline ends. The CDR3 extends over 17 amino acids. In DNA form, the CDR3 reads TGTGCCAGCAGCTTGGGGAGTCGGGGAACCTTCTCCTACGAGCAGTACTTC. Protein: CASSLGSRGTFSYEQYF.

V is TRBV7-9 and J is TRBJ1-5; 10 bases are shared with TRBD1. This CDR3 contains 14 residues. Losses at the gene ends were 4 bases for V and 6 bases for J; bases not matched to a gene: 3. Germline V gene data show CDR1 as SEHNR and CDR2 as FQNEAQ (reference sequence). As DNA, the CDR3 is TGTGCCAGCAGCTCGGGACAGGGGCTTCAGCCCCAGCATTTT. Its translation: CASSSGQGLQPQHF.

The chain joins TRBV2 to TRBJ2-1; 8 positions agree with TRBD1. The CDR3 is made up of 15 amino acids. From germline, CDR1 is SNHLY and CDR2 FYNNEI. Unmatched junction bases numbered 6, after V lost 5 bases and J lost 3 bases. CDR3 sequence (DNA): TGTGCCAGCAGTAGCCGGACAGGGTTCTACAATGAGCAGTTCTTC. Residues: CASSSRTGFYNEQFF.

The CDR3 reads CASSLLGLETQYF. Here the CDR3 DNA reads TGTGCCAGCAGTTTACTAGGATTGGAGACCCAGTACTTC. The V call is TRBV2, the J call TRBJ2-5, with D tentatively TRBD2 (5 bases). The germline CDR1 and CDR2 sequences are SNHLY and FYNNEI. V lost 5 bases and J 5 bases, leaving 12 bases between the germline ends. The CDR3 is 13 residues long.

The chain links TRBV19 to TRBJ1-2; D remains unclear. Trimming left V 3 bases short and J 4 bases short, with 15 bases between. The germline CDR1 and CDR2 sequences are LNHDA and SQIVND (reference sequence). CDR3 length: 15 amino acids. CDR3 region: CASSMVHPSTYGYTF. Here the CDR3 DNA reads TGTGCCAGTAGTATGGTACACCCTAGTACCTATGGCTACACCTTC.

This clone occurred once. This sequence joins TRBV10-3 and TRBJ1-5, with a tentative D call TRBD1 (5 bases). V was shortened by 3 bases and J by 2 bases, with 20 bases between the two germline ends. Germline CDR1 ENHRY, CDR2 SYGVKD. This CDR3 has 18 amino acids. CDR3 nucleotides: TGTGCCATCAGTGAAGTTTCCGGGACCCCGGGAGGCAATCAGCCCCAGCATTTT. Translating it yields CAISEVSGTPGGNQPQHF.

This chain joins TRBV19 and TRBJ2-5; 7 nucleotides line up with TRBD1. With V trimmed by 6 bases and J by 1 base, 2 bases remained unmatched. The length of the CDR3 is 13 residues. Germline CDR1 and CDR2: LNHDA and SQIVND (reference sequence). CDR3 amino acids: CASRNRGQETQYF. DNA of the CDR3: TGTGCCAGTAGGAACAGGGGCCAAGAGACCCAGTACTTC. The full variable domain, completed using reference TRBV19 and TRBJ2-5, is DGGITQSPKYLFRKEGQNVTLSCEQNLNHDAMYWYRQDPGQGLRLIYYSQIVNDFQKGDIAEGYSVSREKKESFPLTVTSAQKNPTAFYLCASRNRGQETQYFGPGTRLLVL.

V and J are TRBV7-9 and TRBJ2-3; D gene unclear. The CDR3 totals 12 residues. Germline V lookup: CDR1 SEHNR, CDR2 FQNEAQ (reference sequence). Trimming pared 6 bases from V and 4 bases from J, leaving 8 bases between. CDR3 in amino acids: CASRPGPDTQYF. In DNA form, the CDR3 reads TGTGCCAGCAGACCCGGCCCAGATACGCAGTATTTT.

The chain is built from TRBV12-3 or TRBV12-4 and TRBJ2-3; D not resolved. This CDR3 has 12 residues. The V gene lost 3 bases and the J gene lost 8 bases, with 9 bases spanning the gap. The CDR3 sequence is CASSFESLTQYF. CDR3 DNA sequence: TGTGCCAGCAGTTTCGAATCCCTTACGCAGTATTTT.

V gene TRBV5-6 combines with J gene TRBJ1-1; TRBD1 matches 7 bases. Germline lookup yields CDR1 SGHDT and CDR2 YYEEEE. The trim removed 7 bases at V and 5 bases at J, leaving 8 bases unmatched. The CDR3 is 13 residues long. The CDR3 loop is CASSQGPGTEAFF. Written as DNA, the CDR3 is TGTGCCAGCTCACAGGGGCCTGGAACTGAAGCTTTCTTT.

This sequence joins TRBV19 and TRBJ1-2; D remains ambiguous. This CDR3 has 15 amino acids. V lost 3 bases to trimming and J lost 4 bases, with 15 bases between them. Germline V gene data show CDR1 as LNHDA and CDR2 as SQIVND (reference sequence). Here the CDR3 reads CASSITVLARYGYTF. For the CDR3, the DNA is TGTGCCAGTAGTATCACAGTCCTCGCTCGCTATGGCTACACCTTC.